The text below deals with one T cell receptor (beta chain). Only in-frame clones appear in the TCRdb table, and some are missing; sequencing was by immunoSEQ multiplex PCR. This sample has 2,500,000 or so clones; less than 95% occur once, and the top ten carry 0.37%. J gave up 0 bases and V 8 bases, and 1 base lay outside the gene matches. CDR1 and CDR2 (germline): MNHNS, SASEGT. CDR3 length: 14 residues. This record comes from a study of shared clonotypes between healthy human individuals. This TCR derives from a man younger than 30 in good health. Some clones in this sample may be carry-over from other donors' samples. Sequenced input: naive CD4+ T cells from PBMCs. Documented subset: CD45RA+ positively selected. This rearrangement joins TRBV6-1 to TRBJ2-3; 11 bases agree with TRBD2. The CDR3 nucleotides read TGTGCCAGCGGGACTAGCGGAAGCACAGATACGCAGTATTTT. It encodes CASGTSGSTDTQYF.